The 10 T cell receptor beta chains below were found in one sample sequenced in a study of T cell responses to AZD1222 COVID-19 vaccine. Data came from immunoSEQ multiplex PCR; TCRdb stores just in-frame clones and leaves some out. The sample yields some 97,000 clones, 92% seen once. The sample here was peripheral blood, taken on day 0 of AZD1222 vaccination. The receptor source for this set is an adult in good health.

The J gene is TRBJ2-2, the V gene TRBV18; 9 nucleotides line up with TRBD2. CDR1 KGHSH and CDR2 LQKENI come from the germline V gene. This CDR3 region has 15 residues. Trimming cost V 1 base and J 3 bases; bases outside gene matches: 0. The CDR3 region is CASSPRLADTGELFF. CDR3 nucleotides: TGTGCCAGCTCACCACGACTAGCGGACACCGGGGAGCTGTTTTTT.

The chain joins TRBV5-1 to TRBJ2-7; 7 bases are shared with TRBD1. Looked up from germline, CDR1 is SGHRS and CDR2 is YFSETQ. The CDR3 extends over 14 amino acids. V dropped 0 bases and J dropped 7; count of bases not matched to a gene: 7. CDR3 sequence (DNA): TGCGCCAGCAGCTTGGGACAGGGAGTAGGTGAGCAGTACTTC. The encoded protein is CASSLGQGVGEQYF.

The V call is TRBV30, the J call TRBJ1-3, with 7 bases aligning to TRBD1. The CDR3 sequence is 12 residues long. The junction had 4 bases not matched to a gene; V was cut back by 5 bases and J by 6 bases. CDR1 and CDR2 (germline): GTSNPN, SVGIG (reference sequence). CDR3 coding DNA: TGTGCCTGGGGGGACAGTGCAAACACCATATATTTT. It is translated as CAWGDSANTIYF.

This clone has just one count. This chain connects TRBV2 to TRBJ1-2; 7 positions agree with TRBD1. From germline, CDR1 is SNHLY and CDR2 FYNNEI. The CDR3 sequence is 11 residues long. V was pared by 5 bases and J by 8 bases, with 2 bases of the junction left unmatched. The CDR3 protein is CASSKGAGYTF. The DNA for the CDR3 is TGTGCCAGCAGTAAGGGGGCCGGCTACACCTTC.

The chain links TRBV7-9 to TRBJ2-3; 13 bases are shared with TRBD2. With 5 bases clipped from V and 0 bases from J, the junction kept 5 bases outside the gene matches. This CDR3 is 17 amino acids long. CDR1 SEHNR and CDR2 FQNEAQ come from the germline V gene (reference sequence). The CDR3 DNA reads TGTGCCAGCAGCATGGGACTAGCGGGGCCTAGCACAGATACGCAGTATTTT. It is translated as CASSMGLAGPSTDTQYF.

The V and J genes are TRBV11-2 and TRBJ2-1; possibly TRBD1 for D (6 bases). Trimming cost V 7 bases and J 4 bases, with 11 bases left between them. There are 13 residues in the CDR3. The germline gives CDR1 SGHAT, CDR2 FQNNGV. The CDR3 sequence: CASTIGGYNEQFF. The CDR3 bases are TGTGCCAGCACCATAGGGGGTTACAATGAGCAGTTCTTC.

A single count supports this clone. This chain uses TRBV6-5 with TRBJ1-1; D possibly corresponds to TRBD1 (5 bases). Trimming removed 2 bases from V and 2 bases from J, with 6 bases in between. The germline gives CDR1 MNHEY, CDR2 SVGAGI. The CDR3 has 13 residues. CDR3 in DNA: TGTGCCAGCAGTTACGGGACCAACACTGAAGCTTTCTTT. This gives the protein CASSYGTNTEAFF.

The V and J genes are TRBV6-5 and TRBJ2-2; no definite D call. V was trimmed by 0 bases and J by 5 bases, leaving 13 bases between them. Germline V CDR1 and CDR2: MNHEY, SVGAGI. The CDR3 is 16 amino acids. The CDR3 DNA is TGTGCCAGCAGTTACTCGAGTGGGGTTGGGACCGGGGAGCTGTTTTTT. Its translation is CASSYSSGVGTGELFF.

The chain joins TRBV28 to TRBJ1-6; D might be TRBD1 (6 bases). This CDR3 region has 15 residues. Germline CDR1 MDHEN, CDR2 SYDVKM. The V end was cut by 8 bases, the J end by 4 bases, with 15 bases between. The CDR3 loop reads CASSKQGSYNSPLHF. CDR3 bases: TGTGCCAGCTCGAAACAGGGATCATATAATTCACCCCTCCACTTT.

The chain combines TRBV2 with TRBJ2-7, with D unclear. Germline CDR1 is SNHLY and CDR2 is FYNNEI. The CDR3 spans 12 residues. Trimming left V 8 bases short and J 3 bases short, with 11 bases between. CDR3 bases: TGTGCCAGCCAGGATGATCGCTACGAGCAGTACTTC. Translation: CASQDDRYEQYF.